These 13 T cell receptor beta chains share one sample of origin, sequenced in a study of technical replicates of blood from a few donors. Sequenced by immunoSEQ multiplex PCR; TCRdb stores in-frame clones only, minus some. The profile shows about 60,000 clones, more than 85% of them singletons. The source material was PBMCs. These receptors all stem from a human donor in good health. Some clones in this sample may be carry-over from other donors' samples.

The V and J genes are TRBV30 and TRBJ2-6, with a tentative D call TRBD1 (5 bases). The V and J ends lost 4 bases and 4 bases respectively, with 11 bases between them. The CDR3 length is 14 residues. Germline V lookup: CDR1 GTSNPN, CDR2 SVGIG (reference sequence). CDR3 in amino acids: CAWTQGTGANVLTF. In nucleotides, the CDR3 is TGTGCCTGGACCCAGGGAACCGGGGCCAACGTCCTGACTTTC.

In nucleotides, the CDR3 is TGCGCCAGTGGACAGGGCAATGGCTACACCTTC. Amino acids: CASGQGNGYTF. The chain combines TRBV10-1 with TRBJ1-2, with TRBD1 identical over 8 bases. V shed 9 bases, J shed 6 bases, and the junction held 3 bases outside the gene matches. CDR3 length: 11 residues. The germline V gene has CDR1 WNHNN and CDR2 SYGVQD (reference sequence).

The chain couples TRBV19 to TRBJ1-5, with 10 bases aligning to TRBD1. With 2 bases clipped from V and 6 bases from J, the junction kept 7 bases outside the gene matches. This CDR3 region has 16 residues. Germline lookup yields CDR1 LNHDA and CDR2 SQIVND (reference sequence). Written as DNA, the CDR3 is TGTGCCAGTAGTATATTCGACAGGGGGCAGGGTCAGCCCCAGCATTTT. It translates to CASSIFDRGQGQPQHF.

The chain has TRBV2 and TRBJ1-5, with D unresolved. Germline V gene sequence: CDR1 SNHLY, CDR2 FYNNEI. The length of the CDR3 is 14 residues. Trimming took 3 bases from V and 4 from J, leaving 10 bases between them. The CDR3, as DNA: TGTGCCAGCAGTGATGGCAGTCCAAATCAGCCCCAGCATTTT. As protein: CASSDGSPNQPQHF.

The chain is built from TRBV7-9 and TRBJ2-1; no firm D call. V was shortened by 1 base and J by 5 bases, with 12 bases between the two germline ends. The CDR3 length is 15 residues. Germline V gene lookup returns CDR1 SEHNR and CDR2 FQNEAQ (reference sequence). CDR3 nucleotides: TGTGCCAGCAGCTTAGGGCCACGCCGGGACAATGAGCAGTTCTTC. This gives the protein CASSLGPRRDNEQFF.

The chain has TRBV4-1 and TRBJ2-7; D possibly corresponds to TRBD2 (6 bases). Germline loops: CDR1 MGHRA, CDR2 YSYEKL. The length of the CDR3 is 13 residues. V was trimmed by 4 bases and J by 2 bases, leaving 9 bases between them. CDR3 loop: CASSRRAAYEQYF. For the CDR3, the DNA is TGCGCCAGCAGCCGGAGGGCCGCCTACGAGCAGTACTTC.

V gene TRBV7-9 combines with J gene TRBJ1-4; 8 bases agree with TRBD1. This CDR3 has 15 residues. Germline V lookup: CDR1 SEHNR, CDR2 FQNEAQ (reference sequence). With 7 bases clipped from V and 8 bases from J, the junction kept 12 bases outside the gene matches. As DNA, the CDR3 is TGTGCCAGCACCTCGTCGACAGGGGATGAAGAAAAACTGTTTTTT. Amino acids: CASTSSTGDEEKLFF. The full variable domain, its missing parts supplied by reference TRBV7-9 and TRBJ1-4, is DTGVSQNPRHKITKRGQNVTFRCDPISEHNRLYWYRQTLGQGPEFLTYFQNEAQLEKSRLLSDRFSAERPKGSFSTLEIQRTEQGDSAMYLCASTSSTGDEEKLFFGSGTQLSVL.

This chain connects TRBV5-1 to TRBJ2-7; D is unclear. V lost 4 bases to trimming and J lost 2 bases, with 7 bases between them. CDR3 length: 12 residues. Germline lookup yields CDR1 SGHRS and CDR2 YFSETQ. For the CDR3, the DNA is TGCGCCAGCAGCAACAGCCCCTACGAGCAGTACTTC. Its protein product is CASSNSPYEQYF.

The gene calls are TRBV18 and TRBJ1-3; D may be TRBD1 (6 bases). The CDR3 covers 16 residues. The germline gives CDR1 KGHSH, CDR2 LQKENI. V shed 2 bases and J shed 4 bases, with 15 bases lying between them. CDR3 in amino acids: CASSPWRNRAGNTIYF. In DNA, the CDR3 is TGTGCCAGCTCACCATGGAGGAACAGGGCAGGAAACACCATATATTTT.

The chain recombines TRBV11-2 with TRBJ2-5, with 9 nucleotides matching TRBD1. Germline V lookup: CDR1 SGHAT, CDR2 FQNNGV. The CDR3 runs to 14 residues. V shed 4 bases, J shed 2 bases, and the junction held 2 bases outside the gene matches. The CDR3 loop reads CASSSGTGQETQYF. CDR3 in DNA: TGTGCCAGCAGCTCCGGGACAGGGCAAGAGACCCAGTACTTC.

V and J are TRBV29-1 and TRBJ2-7; 9 bases map to TRBD2. The germline gives CDR1 SQVTM, CDR2 ANQGSEA. The V segment lost 6 bases and the J segment 1 base; nucleotides outside the gene matches: 10. The CDR3 is made up of 15 amino acids. The CDR3 spells CSVRLPGLASYEQYF. In DNA, the CDR3 is TGCAGCGTGAGACTCCCGGGACTAGCATCCTACGAGCAGTACTTC.

The rearrangement links TRBV30 to TRBJ1-1; no clear D gene. CDR1 and CDR2 (germline): GTSNPN, SVGIG (reference sequence). The CDR3 is 13 amino acids. Deletions cut 0 bases from V and 0 bases from J, with 5 bases between. The CDR3 loop is CAWSVGVNTEAFF. CDR3 bases: TGTGCCTGGAGTGTCGGGGTGAACACTGAAGCTTTCTTT.

The chain employs TRBV27 and TRBJ2-5, with D perhaps matching TRBD1 (5 bases). The CDR3 has 17 residues. Germline assignment: CDR1 MNHEY and CDR2 SMNVEV (reference sequence). Trimming stripped 2 bases from V and 4 bases from J, with 20 bases between. CDR3 sequence reads: CASSLAPPSWGGETQYF. CDR3 nucleotides: TGTGCCAGCAGTTTAGCCCCCCCGAGCTGGGGCGGAGAGACCCAGTACTTC.